This TCR beta chain was recovered during a study of CD8 T cells in Susac syndrome. Study observations and caveats: It was acknowledged in the study that its TCR sequencing and HLA analysis involved a relatively small number of individuals.

Reverse transcription of about 0.5 to 1 ug RNA used random hexamers. TCRdb re-called the immunoSEQ multiplex PCR reads through MiXCR, storing one row per CDR3 protein. In the table there are about 100,000 distinct CDR3 sequences, 95% of which are singletons. After removal of 4 bases from V and 3 bases from J, the junction contained 3 bases not matched to a gene. This CDR3 has 15 residues. Germline values: CDR1 LGHDT, CDR2 YNNKEL (reference sequence). Regarding this clonotype: Its antigen is as yet unknown.

The chain couples TRBV3-1 to TRBJ2-1, with TRBD2 matching over 10 bases. Sequenced: CD8+ T cells from PBMCs. This TCR was sampled from a human donor with Susac syndrome. CDR3 in amino acids: CASSPTSGVYNEQFF. Written as DNA, the CDR3 is TGTGCCAGCAGCCCTACTAGCGGGGTCTACAATGAGCAGTTCTTC.